A single sample gave rise to the 27 T cell receptor beta chains below, sequenced in a study of blood T cells in healthy people across ages. Combining a sample-barcoded 5' primer with a J-beta primer mix, a second PCR ran for 7 to 11 cycles. TCRdb independently ran MiXCR on the 5' RACE reads; one entry per CDR3 protein. The repertoire holds 780,000 or so distinct CDR3 sequences, with around half as singletons. Sequenced input: blood. Receptors originate from a man aged 80 or over in good health.

This clonotype occurred once. CDR3 sequence: CATSDRGGQETQYF. The CDR3 coding sequence is TGTGCCACCAGTGATAGGGGCGGTCAAGAGACCCAGTACTTC. The V and J genes are TRBV24-1 and TRBJ2-7, with D tentatively TRBD1 (5 bases). The better agreement between TRBJ2-5 and the DNA end casts doubt on the J call. CDR3 length equals 14 residues. Germline CDR1 KGHDR, CDR2 SFDVKD.

This clonotype occurred a few times. The chain joins TRBV4-2 to TRBJ1-5; 9 bases fit TRBD1. From germline, CDR1 is LGHNA and CDR2 YNFKEQ. This CDR3 is built from 17 residues. J lost 4 bases, V lost 1 base, and 8 bases had no gene match. CDR3 protein: CASSQVGQGLENQPQHF. As DNA, the CDR3 is TGTGCCAGCAGCCAAGTAGGACAGGGGTTGGAGAATCAGCCCCAGCATTTT.

This chain joins TRBV27 and TRBJ1-6, with 8 bases lining up with TRBD1. The CDR3 consists of 15 residues. With 7 bases clipped from V and 7 bases from J, the junction kept 9 bases outside the gene matches. Germline V lookup: CDR1 MNHEY, CDR2 SMNVEV (reference sequence). CDR3 loop: CASTHWGTGNSPLHF. The CDR3, as DNA: TGTGCCAGCACACATTGGGGGACAGGAAATTCACCCCTCCACTTT.

This chain connects TRBV7-9 to TRBJ2-3, with 8 positions matching TRBD2. This CDR3 region has 16 residues. The V and J ends lost 5 bases and 14 bases, in that order; junction bases with no gene match: 21. The germline V gene has CDR1 SEHNR and CDR2 FQNEAQ (reference sequence). CDR3 nucleotide sequence: TGTGCCAGCAGCCCGGGGCGACGGGAGGGGCACAGATACGCGTATTTT. Encoded protein: CASSPGRREGHRYAYF.

The chain joins TRBV19 to TRBJ1-2; tentatively, D is TRBD1 (5 bases). V was shortened by 3 bases and J by 6 bases, with 11 bases between the two germline ends. The V gene's germline CDR1 is LNHDA and CDR2 SQIVND (reference sequence). The CDR3 totals 13 residues. Written as DNA, the CDR3 is TGTGCCAGTAGTATTGACCGGGACGATGGCTACACCTTC. Translated: CASSIDRDDGYTF.

The V and J genes are TRBV6-6 and TRBJ2-7, with 8 bases that match TRBD2. The CDR3 runs 15 residues. V trimming: 7 bases; J trimming: 0 bases; junction bases outside the gene matches: 8. Germline V gives CDR1 MNHNY, CDR2 SVGAGI (reference sequence). CDR3 DNA sequence: TGTGCCAGCACCCTTCGGGGGGGGAGCTCCTACGAGCAGTACTTC. Encoded protein: CASTLRGGSSYEQYF.

The CDR3 loop reads CASSSQGAIWHRYAYF. As DNA, the CDR3 is TGTGCCAGCAGTTCGCAGGGGGCCATCTGGCACAGATACGCGTATTTT. The chain is built from TRBV12-3 or TRBV12-4 and TRBJ2-3; 8 bases agree with TRBD1. The CDR3 length is 16 residues. V shed 4 bases, J shed 14 bases, and the junction held 20 bases outside the gene matches.

The chain employs TRBV7-9 and TRBJ1-5; no clear D gene. There are 17 residues in the CDR3. The germline gives CDR1 SEHNR, CDR2 FQNEAQ (reference sequence). Trimming pared 5 bases from V and 2 bases from J, leaving 19 bases between. The CDR3 bases are TGTGCCAGCAGCCGTGAGATGGGAACGGGTGGCAATCAGCCCCAGCATTTT. This gives the protein CASSREMGTGGNQPQHF. The whole variable domain, remainder taken from reference TRBV7-9 and TRBJ1-5, is DTGVSQNPRHKITKRGQNVTFRCDPISEHNRLYWYRQTLGQGPEFLTYFQNEAQLEKSRLLSDRFSAERPKGSFSTLEIQRTEQGDSAMYLCASSREMGTGGNQPQHFGDGTRLSIL.

This clonotype came up a few times. This chain links TRBV20-1 with TRBJ2-3, with 9 nucleotides matching TRBD2. Germline lookup yields CDR1 DFQATT and CDR2 SNEGSKA (reference sequence). The ends lost 0 bases at V and 5 bases at J; junction bases unmatched: 6. The length of the CDR3 is 15 residues. CDR3 bases: TGCAGTGCTAGAGATGCGGGAGGGCCGGGAGATACGCAGTATTTT. Translation: CSARDAGGPGDTQYF.

The rearrangement joins TRBV6-1 to TRBJ2-5; the D gene is possibly TRBD2 (5 bases). Trimming stripped 2 bases from V and 7 bases from J, with 14 bases between. The CDR3 runs 14 residues. The germline V gene encodes CDR1 MNHNS and CDR2 SASEGT. In DNA, the CDR3 is TGTGCCAGCAGTGAACTGAGGGCTCTGGGGACCCAGTACTTC. Translation: CASSELRALGTQYF.

This clonotype was seen more than once but under ten times. The rearrangement joins TRBV5-1 to TRBJ2-7; possible D gene TRBD2, 5 bases. The CDR3 consists of 14 residues. CDR1 SGHRS and CDR2 YFSETQ come from the germline V gene. The germline V and J ends were trimmed by 0 bases and 3 bases, with 10 bases remaining between them. CDR3 region: CASSLEGVVYEQYF. DNA of the CDR3: TGCGCCAGCAGCTTGGAGGGAGTGGTCTACGAGCAGTACTTC.

The gene calls are TRBV25-1 and TRBJ2-3; 7 positions agree with TRBD2. The CDR3 is made up of 15 amino acids. Germline CDR1 MGHDK, CDR2 SYGVNS. V lost 2 bases, J lost 2 bases, and 4 bases stayed unmatched. CDR3 in amino acids: CASSEPERDTDTQYF. The CDR3 coding sequence is TGTGCCAGCAGTGAACCGGAGCGGGACACAGATACGCAGTATTTT.

This chain joins TRBV3-1 and TRBJ1-1; D might be TRBD1 (5 bases). Trimming removed 6 bases at V and 1 base at J, with 9 bases between. CDR1 is LGHDT, CDR2 YNNKEL, per germline (reference sequence). The CDR3 covers 13 residues. DNA for the CDR3: TGTGCCAGCAGAGGGGCGGAGAACACTGAAGCTTTCTTT. It encodes CASRGAENTEAFF.

V usage is TRBV5-1 and J usage is TRBJ2-7; D is possibly TRBD1 (6 bases). CDR1 is SGHRS, CDR2 YFSETQ, per germline. The V and J ends lost 2 bases and 7 bases respectively, with 16 bases between them. The CDR3 is 14 residues long. The CDR3 DNA follows: TGCGCCAGCAGCTTCGGGTCAGGGGTACGAGAGCAGTACTTC. This sequence encodes CASSFGSGVREQYF.

J is TRBJ2-4 and V is TRBV29-1, with 7 positions matching TRBD1. The J call may be mistaken, given a closer DNA end match to TRBJ2-7. Germline CDR1 reads SQVTM; CDR2 reads ANQGSEA. The CDR3 is made up of 13 amino acids. The CDR3 region has the DNA TGCAGCGTAGAAACAGGGGTCCCCATCGAGCAGTACTTC. Its translation: CSVETGVPIEQYF.

The rearrangement links TRBV7-8 to TRBJ1-4, with 7 bases matching TRBD1. Germline-derived CDR1 and CDR2 are SGHVS and FQNEAQ. The CDR3 consists of 16 residues. Unmatched junction bases numbered 10, after V lost 1 base and J lost 8 bases. The CDR3 nucleotides are TGTGCCAGCAGCTTAGGCAGGGGGGCAGCCGTAGAAAAACTGTTTTTT. Translation: CASSLGRGAAVEKLFF.

V usage is TRBV10-1 and J usage is TRBJ2-3; 7 bases map to TRBD1. Germline V gene lookup returns CDR1 WNHNN and CDR2 SYGVQD (reference sequence). Unmatched junction bases numbered 17, after V lost 3 bases and J lost 14 bases. The CDR3 runs to 15 residues. The DNA for the CDR3 is TGCGCCAGCAGTGATGGACAGGAAGCCCTCAGATACGCGTATTTT. Translation gives CASSDGQEALRYAYF.

Notes on this clonotype: A read error may produce the germline difference seen at one junction end. The chain uses TRBV7-7 and TRBJ2-3; possibly TRBD2 for D (5 bases). This CDR3 comprises 13 residues. CDR1 is SSHAT and CDR2 is FNYEAQ in the germline V gene (reference sequence). CDR3 residues: CASSRGQTDTQYF. CDR3 nucleotide sequence: TGTGCTAGCAGCCGAGGGCAGACAGATACGCAGTATTTT.

V gene TRBV5-1 combines with J gene TRBJ2-3; D unclear. The V gene's germline CDR1 is SGHRS and CDR2 YFSETQ. CDR3 length: 18 amino acids. Trimming shortened V by 1 base and J by 0 bases, and 18 bases separated the two germline ends. CDR3 coding DNA: TGCGCCAGCAGCTTGACAGAACAAGGACCCACTAGCACAGATACGCAGTATTTT. This encodes CASSLTEQGPTSTDTQYF.

The J gene is TRBJ2-7, the V gene TRBV29-1; 9 nucleotides align to TRBD1. This CDR3 region has 13 residues. In germline, CDR1 is SQVTM, CDR2 ANQGSEA. The V segment lost 8 bases and the J segment 1 base; nucleotides outside the gene matches: 6. The CDR3 here is CSIGTGRSYEQYF. The DNA for the CDR3 is TGCAGCATTGGGACAGGGAGATCCTACGAGCAGTACTTC.

The rearrangement uses TRBV2 and TRBJ2-7; 11 bases align to TRBD1. Germline CDR1 SNHLY, CDR2 FYNNEI. This CDR3 has 16 amino acids. With 6 bases clipped from V and 2 bases from J, the junction kept 9 bases outside the gene matches. The CDR3 bases are TGTGCCAGCAGGGACTGGGACAGGGGGACCGCCTACGAGCAGTACTTC. It codes for CASRDWDRGTAYEQYF.

The V gene is TRBV2, the J gene TRBJ1-1; D not resolved. Looked up from germline, CDR1 is SNHLY and CDR2 is FYNNEI. This CDR3 has 13 residues. The germline V and J ends were trimmed by 7 bases and 0 bases, with 9 bases remaining between them. The CDR3 DNA is TGTGCCAGCAACGGGAGGTTGAACACTGAAGCTTTCTTT. Translation: CASNGRLNTEAFF.

V and J are TRBV21-1 and TRBJ2-1; the table's D call of TRBD2 was not tested on the DNA. TRBV21-1 is shown as a pseudogene. The CDR3 extends over 16 amino acids. The CDR3 DNA reads TGTGCCAGCAGCAGAAACGGGACGAGCGGGAGGGATGAGCAGTTCTTC. Amino acid sequence: CASSRNGTSGRDEQFF.

J is TRBJ2-5 and V is TRBV20-1; 8 bases map to TRBD2. Germline values: CDR1 DFQATT, CDR2 SNEGSKA (reference sequence). The CDR3 spans 16 residues. With 1 base clipped from V and 11 bases from J, the junction kept 18 bases outside the gene matches. CDR3 sequence: CSARGVAAGVYNEQYF. In DNA form, the CDR3 reads TGCAGTGCTAGAGGTGTAGCAGCGGGAGTCTACAATGAGCAGTACTTC.

The rearrangement links TRBV12-3 or TRBV12-4 to TRBJ1-1; 9 positions match TRBD1. The CDR3 sequence is 14 residues long. J lost 4 bases, V lost 6 bases, and 6 bases had no gene match. The chain's CDR3 is CASRDTGGVTEAFF. The CDR3 DNA reads as TGTGCCAGCAGGGACACAGGGGGCGTCACTGAAGCTTTCTTT.

This chain links TRBV7-2 with TRBJ2-1; D possibly uses TRBD1 or TRBD2 (5 bases each). Per germline, CDR1 SGHTA and CDR2 FQGNSA. V lost 5 bases to trimming and J lost 3 bases, with 14 bases between them. This CDR3 spans 15 amino acids. The DNA of the CDR3 is TGTGCCAGCAGCCCTCCCGGGACCCTCTACAATGAGCAGTTCTTC. It specifies CASSPPGTLYNEQFF.

The rearrangement joins TRBV29-1 to TRBJ2-7; D is uncertain. Germline loops: CDR1 SQVTM, CDR2 ANQGSEA. The CDR3 runs 14 residues. Trimming pared 1 base from V and 3 bases from J, leaving 13 bases between. CDR3 bases: TGCAGCGTTGAAGTCGTCGTGGCCCTCTACGAGCAGTACTTC. Translated: CSVEVVVALYEQYF.